The clone carrying this T cell receptor beta chain was observed a few times. As yet, its antigen is unknown. This sample is drawn from a study of T cell repertoires in cytomegalovirus infection. Background on the study: Public TCR beta signatures were indicative of both CMV infection and a matching HLA type. Study-wide results and caveats: Clonotypes of TCR beta that were HLA-C-restricted and CMV-specific dominated the ex vivo response. People with CMV and the relevant HLA were identified by cumulative public TCR beta family frequency.

Each CDR3 protein is one row after TCRdb ran MiXCR on the reads. The sample holds approximately 200,000 distinct CDR3 sequences, roughly 22% seen once. V was cut by 5 bases and J by 6 bases, with 21 bases left in between. CDR3 size: 16 residues. Germline CDR1 and CDR2: MNHEY and SMNVEV (reference sequence). This receptor was obtained from a human donor in good health (CMV status not recorded). Some clones in this sample may be carry-over from other donors' samples. V gene TRBV27 combines with J gene TRBJ2-3; TRBD2 is a possible D gene (5 bases). The specimen sequenced was CD8+ T cells from PBMCs. CDR3 residues: CASSLRTVPALDTQYF. The CDR3 nucleotides are TGTGCCAGCAGTCTTAGGACTGTCCCCGCACTGGATACGCAGTATTTT.